This TCR beta chain came from a study of technical replicates of blood from a handful of donors. Profiling relied on immunoSEQ multiplex PCR, and the TCRdb table lists in-frame clones only, not all of them. The table lists some 14,000 clones, approximately 88% of them singletons, with approximately 12% in the top ten. V was pared by 5 bases and J by 5 bases, with 4 bases of the junction left unmatched. This CDR3 contains 13 residues. Germline loops: CDR1 LNHDA, CDR2 SQIVND (reference sequence). V usage is TRBV19 and J usage is TRBJ2-5; TRBD1 matches at 8 bases. Sequencing was carried out using PBMCs. The receptor's source is a human donor in good health. The CDR3 DNA follows: TGTGCCAGTAGTTTGACAGGGGAGGAGACCCAGTACTTC. Translation: CASSLTGEETQYF.